Below are 16 T cell receptor beta chains sequenced from a single sample in a study of PD-1 blockade in classical Hodgkin lymphoma. Time point given: cycle 4 day 1 (C4D1), after five to seven weeks of nivolumab. Every patient had relapsed following autologous stem cell transplantation, and cohorts differed in brentuximab vedotin exposure. TCRdb's table, derived via immunoSEQ multiplex PCR, lists solely in-frame clones and lacks some. This repertoire shows approximately 65,000 clones, over 85% found once; its top ten account for approximately 8%. The sample here was peripheral blood mononuclear cells (PBMCs), taken before the fourth cycle of nivolumab. These receptors were taken from a human donor with classical Hodgkin lymphoma.

This chain uses TRBV7-9 with TRBJ2-7, with TRBD2 as a possible D gene (6 bases). Germline V lookup: CDR1 SEHNR, CDR2 FQNEAQ (reference sequence). The CDR3 has 12 amino acids. Trimming took off 8 bases at V and 6 bases at J, with 14 bases between the two ends. CDR3 residues: CASGTLGGEQYF. CDR3 nucleotide sequence: TGTGCCAGCGGGACTCTTGGGGGCGAGCAGTACTTC.

The chain carries TRBV28 and TRBJ1-5, with D hard to call. The CDR3 has 12 amino acids. Germline CDR1 MDHEN, CDR2 SYDVKM. Trimming removed 5 bases from V and 6 bases from J, with 8 bases in between. CDR3 nucleotide sequence: TGTGCCAGCAGTCAAGGTACTCAGCCCCAGCATTTT. Its protein product is CASSQGTQPQHF. Filled out from reference TRBV28 and TRBJ1-5, the complete variable domain reads DVKVTQSSRYLVKRTGEKVFLECVQDMDHENMFWYRQDPGLGLRLIYFSYDVKMKEKGDIPEGYSVSREKKERFSLILESASTNQTSMYLCASSQGTQPQHFGDGTRLSIL.

V gene TRBV18 combines with J gene TRBJ2-6; 7 bases agree with TRBD1. The CDR3 length is 15 residues. V lost 5 bases to trimming and J lost 3 bases; unmatched junction nucleotides: 4. CDR1 and CDR2 from the germline V gene are KGHSH and LQKENI. As DNA, the CDR3 is TGTGCCAGCTCATTGGGACAGCGTGGGGCCAACGTCCTGACTTTC. Translated, it gives CASSLGQRGANVLTF.

This clone has just one count. V gene TRBV11-3 combines with J gene TRBJ2-1, with 8 bases lining up with TRBD2. Germline assignment: CDR1 SGHNT and CDR2 YENEEA. The CDR3 consists of 13 residues. V dropped 0 bases and J dropped 15; count of bases not matched to a gene: 7. CDR3 region: CASSLETGTSPFF. CDR3 bases: TGTGCCAGCAGCTTAGAAACCGGGACTAGTCCGTTCTTC.

The V gene is TRBV4-1, the J gene TRBJ1-4; 10 nucleotides match TRBD1. The CDR3 length is 15 residues. J gave up 8 bases and V 5 bases, and 8 bases lay outside the gene matches. CDR1 and CDR2 from the germline V gene are MGHRA and YSYEKL. For the CDR3, the DNA is TGCGCCAGCAGCTTAAGGACAGGGGGTAAGGAAAAACTGTTTTTT. Protein product: CASSLRTGGKEKLFF.

V and J are TRBV4-2 and TRBJ2-7, with unresolved D. V gave up 0 bases and J gave up 3 bases, with 9 bases separating them. The CDR3 has 14 residues. CDR1 and CDR2 from the germline V gene are LGHNA and YNFKEQ. Written as DNA, the CDR3 is TGTGCCAGCAGCCAAGATCTCCAGAACTACGAGCAGTACTTC. Encoded protein: CASSQDLQNYEQYF.

This clone has just one count. This chain uses TRBV7-8 with TRBJ1-1; D uncertain. Germline CDR1 reads SGHVS; CDR2 reads FQNEAQ. The CDR3 extends over 16 amino acids. V lost 6 bases, J lost 2 bases, and 19 bases lay in between. CDR3 amino acids: CASSSTWGGPNTEAFF. As DNA, the CDR3 is TGTGCCAGCAGTTCCACATGGGGAGGACCAAACACTGAAGCTTTCTTT.

The V call is TRBV7-9, the J call TRBJ1-2, with 11 positions matching TRBD1. Per the germline V gene, CDR1 is SEHNR and CDR2 is FQNEAQ (reference sequence). The CDR3 runs 14 residues. J lost 7 bases, V lost 5 bases, and 6 bases had no gene match. As DNA, the CDR3 is TGTGCCAGCAGCCCGGACAGGGGGCTGTCTGGCTACACCTTC. It translates to CASSPDRGLSGYTF.

The chain combines TRBV4-1 with TRBJ2-3; 9 bases agree with TRBD1. CDR1 is MGHRA, CDR2 YSYEKL, per germline. The CDR3 runs to 18 residues. V was clipped by 4 bases and J by 0 bases; unmatched bases: 11. The CDR3 region has the DNA TGCGCCAGCAGCCCAAAGGGGACAGGGCAACTTAGCACAGATACGCAGTATTTT. Protein sequence: CASSPKGTGQLSTDTQYF.

The chain employs TRBV28 and TRBJ1-3; D is unclear. This CDR3 comprises 15 residues. The germline gives CDR1 MDHEN, CDR2 SYDVKM. Between the trimmed V and J ends, which lost 4 bases and 1 base, there was a span of 11 bases. In DNA form, the CDR3 reads TGTGCCAGCAGTTCTCGGCCCGGGTCTGGAAACACCATATATTTT. This encodes CASSSRPGSGNTIYF. The variable domain in full, completed from reference TRBV28 and TRBJ1-3, reads DVKVTQSSRYLVKRTGEKVFLECVQDMDHENMFWYRQDPGLGLRLIYFSYDVKMKEKGDIPEGYSVSREKKERFSLILESASTNQTSMYLCASSSRPGSGNTIYFGEGSWLTVV.

This sequence joins TRBV28 and TRBJ1-1, with TRBD1 identical over 7 bases. Germline V gene lookup returns CDR1 MDHEN and CDR2 SYDVKM. This CDR3 region has 14 residues. The V gene end was trimmed by 2 bases and the J gene end by 1 base; junction bases not matched to a gene: 1. The chain's CDR3 is CASSLRQGNTEAFF. Here the CDR3 DNA reads TGTGCCAGCAGTTTAAGACAGGGGAACACTGAAGCTTTCTTT.

CDR3 region: CASSLYRGAGYEQYF. CDR3 coding DNA: TGTGCCAGCAGCTTGTACCGGGGGGCGGGCTACGAGCAGTACTTC. The rearrangement uses TRBV5-6 and TRBJ2-7; a weak D match, TRBD2 (7 bases). V gave up 1 base and J gave up 3 bases, with 14 bases separating them. The CDR3 has 15 amino acids. Germline values: CDR1 SGHDT, CDR2 YYEEEE.

The chain employs TRBV2 and TRBJ2-3; TRBD1 or TRBD2 may be the D gene (5 bases each). The CDR3 has 15 residues. Germline CDR1 and CDR2: SNHLY and FYNNEI. V lost 3 bases and J 1 base, leaving 11 bases between the germline ends. The CDR3 protein is CASSEGWDRTDTQYF. CDR3 DNA: TGTGCCAGCAGTGAGGGTTGGGACCGCACAGATACGCAGTATTTT.

The chain joins TRBV27 to TRBJ2-5, with D uncertain. This CDR3 contains 13 residues. Per germline, CDR1 MNHEY and CDR2 SMNVEV (reference sequence). Trimming shortened V by 2 bases and J by 5 bases, and 9 bases separated the two germline ends. CDR3 region: CASSLGWAETQYF. In DNA, the CDR3 is TGTGCCAGCAGTTTAGGTTGGGCGGAGACCCAGTACTTC.

This chain joins TRBV6-5 and TRBJ2-7; tentative D call: TRBD1 (5 bases). V was trimmed by 4 bases and J by 3 bases, leaving 19 bases between them. CDR1 and CDR2 (germline): MNHEY, SVGAGI. The CDR3 totals 16 residues. The CDR3 sequence: CASSLSSQGRVYEQYF. The CDR3, as DNA: TGTGCCAGCAGTTTAAGCAGCCAGGGTCGAGTCTACGAGCAGTACTTC.

The CDR3 is CASSQQGALDIQYF. CDR3 nucleotides: TGTGCCAGCTCACAACAGGGGGCTTTAGACATTCAGTACTTC. V and J are TRBV18 and TRBJ2-4, with 9 positions matching TRBD1. V trimming: 4 bases; J trimming: 8 bases; junction bases outside the gene matches: 6. From germline, CDR1 is KGHSH and CDR2 LQKENI. CDR3 length equals 14 residues. The whole variable domain, remainder taken from reference TRBV18 and TRBJ2-4, is NAGVMQNPRHLVRRRGQEARLRCSPMKGHSHVYWYRQLPEEGLKFMVYLQKENIIDESGMPKERFSAEFPKEGPSILRIQQVVRGDSAAYFCASSQQGALDIQYFGAGTRLSVL.